Each of the 30 T cell receptor beta chains below was sequenced from the same sample in a study of cytotoxic CD8 clonotypes in ibrutinib-treated CLL. The assay was immunoSEQ multiplex PCR, and TCRdb's table has in-frame clones only and misses some. This sample has roughly 30,000 clones, with about 76% found just once. The sequencing here drew on PBMCs, taken after 36 months of ibrutinib treatment. The source is a human donor with chronic lymphocytic leukemia.

This clone was seen more than once but under ten times. This chain links TRBV4-3 with TRBJ2-7; 7 bases align to TRBD2. In germline, CDR1 is LGHNA, CDR2 YSLEER. The V gene end was trimmed by 0 bases and the J gene end by 4 bases; junction bases not matched to a gene: 3. The CDR3 is made up of 14 amino acids. The chain's CDR3 is CASSQEQGGYEQYF. For the CDR3, the DNA is TGCGCCAGCAGCCAAGAGCAGGGAGGGTACGAGCAGTACTTC.

This sequence joins TRBV7-9 and TRBJ1-3; no clear D. Germline V gives CDR1 SEHNR, CDR2 FQNEAQ (reference sequence). With 1 base removed from V and 5 bases from J, the gap between germline ends came to 6 bases. This CDR3 spans 13 amino acids. The CDR3 spells CASSLDSRNTIYF. The CDR3 nucleotides read TGTGCCAGCAGCTTAGACAGCCGAAACACCATATATTTT.

This chain links TRBV11-2 with TRBJ2-5, with 7 bases lining up with TRBD1. J gave up 7 bases and V 6 bases, and 8 bases lay outside the gene matches. Germline V gives CDR1 SGHAT, CDR2 FQNNGV. The CDR3 totals 13 residues. The CDR3 region has the DNA TGTGCCAGCAGTTCCGACAGGGAAGGGACCCAGTACTTC. Amino acid sequence: CASSSDREGTQYF.

The chain recombines TRBV6-1 with TRBJ1-1; a possible D gene is TRBD1 (6 bases). Trimming took 5 bases from V and 4 from J, leaving 8 bases between them. CDR3 size: 12 residues. Germline lookup yields CDR1 MNHNS and CDR2 SASEGT. DNA for the CDR3: TGTGCCAGCAGTAGGACAGTCACTGAAGCTTTCTTT. Its translation is CASSRTVTEAFF.

The V gene is TRBV7-9, the J gene TRBJ1-2; D not resolved. Germline assignment: CDR1 SEHNR and CDR2 FQNEAQ (reference sequence). The V gene lost 4 bases and the J gene lost 3 bases, with 15 bases spanning the gap. This CDR3 is 15 amino acids long. The CDR3 region has the DNA TGTGCCAGCAGCTCTTTTTCGGAACAGTACTATGGCTACACCTTC. Protein sequence: CASSSFSEQYYGYTF.

The chain's CDR3 is CASNSRAPGVSNQPQHF. In DNA form, the CDR3 reads TGTGCCAGCAACTCCCGGGCCCCGGGGGTTAGCAATCAGCCCCAGCATTTT. The chain links TRBV27 to TRBJ1-5; D might be TRBD1 (5 bases). In germline, CDR1 is MNHEY, CDR2 SMNVEV (reference sequence). Trimming took 7 bases from V and 0 from J, leaving 19 bases between them. The CDR3 extends over 17 amino acids.

This clone was detected a few times. The chain recombines TRBV9 with TRBJ1-3; D is undetermined. The germline V and J ends were trimmed by 6 bases and 4 bases, with 14 bases remaining between them. The CDR3 runs 14 residues. The germline gives CDR1 SGDLS, CDR2 YYNGEE. The CDR3 DNA follows: TGTGCCAGCACCGGCCTCTCGCAGGGAAACACCATATATTTT. Its protein product is CASTGLSQGNTIYF.

The gene calls are TRBV7-3 and TRBJ1-5; tentatively, D is TRBD1 (6 bases). CDR3 length equals 13 residues. Germline V CDR1 and CDR2: SGHTA, FQGTGA. V was shortened by 4 bases and J by 7 bases, with 11 bases between the two germline ends. In DNA form, the CDR3 reads TGTGCCAGCAGCTCACAGGGAGGGCAGCCCCAGCATTTT. As protein: CASSSQGGQPQHF.

A single count supports this clone. The J gene is TRBJ2-5, the V gene TRBV6-5, with 10 bases lining up with TRBD2. Germline CDR1 reads MNHEY; CDR2 reads SVGAGI. This CDR3 is 14 amino acids long. Trimming at V came to 5 bases and at J to 5 bases, leaving 5 bases not matched to a gene. CDR3 protein: CASSRGLAAETQYF. CDR3 nucleotides: TGTGCCAGCAGTCGAGGACTAGCGGCGGAGACCCAGTACTTC.

J is TRBJ1-5 and V is TRBV4-3; D gene unclear. CDR3 size: 15 residues. V was cut by 0 bases and J by 2 bases, with 8 bases left in between. From germline, CDR1 is LGHNA and CDR2 YSLEER. CDR3: CASSQDSRGNQPQHF. The CDR3 DNA reads as TGCGCCAGCAGCCAAGATTCCCGGGGCAATCAGCCCCAGCATTTT.

CDR3 in amino acids: CASSLDGGALETQYF. The CDR3 DNA reads as TGTGCCAGCAGCTTAGACGGGGGGGCCTTGGAGACCCAGTACTTC. V is TRBV7-7 and J is TRBJ2-5, with 8 bases identical to TRBD2. Germline V gene lookup returns CDR1 SSHAT and CDR2 FNYEAQ (reference sequence). V was clipped by 1 base and J by 5 bases; unmatched bases: 6. The CDR3 spans 15 residues. Combining the CDR3 with reference TRBV7-7 and TRBJ2-5 gives the whole variable domain GAGVSQSPRYKVTKRGQDVTLRCDPISSHATLYWYQQALGQGPEFLTYFNYEAQPDKSGLPSDRFSAERPEGSISTLTIQRTEQRDSAMYRCASSLDGGALETQYFGPGTRLLVL.

The chain carries TRBV19 and TRBJ2-7; D is undetermined. Deletions cut 3 bases from V and 0 bases from J, with 9 bases between. This CDR3 is 14 amino acids long. Germline V gives CDR1 LNHDA, CDR2 SQIVND (reference sequence). CDR3 DNA: TGTGCCAGTAGTATTACAGCAGCCTCCTACGAGCAGTACTTC. Protein product: CASSITAASYEQYF.

This clone was recorded only once. This chain links TRBV19 with TRBJ1-2; D is possibly TRBD1 (6 bases). Germline loops: CDR1 LNHDA, CDR2 SQIVND (reference sequence). This CDR3 region has 15 residues. The V and J ends lost 1 base and 3 bases respectively, with 12 bases between them. CDR3 sequence: CASSIVNRADYGYTF. CDR3 in DNA: TGTGCCAGTAGTATAGTGAACAGGGCGGACTATGGCTACACCTTC. The whole variable domain, remainder taken from reference TRBV19 and TRBJ1-2, is DGGITQSPKYLFRKEGQNVTLSCEQNLNHDAMYWYRQDPGQGLRLIYYSQIVNDFQKGDIAEGYSVSREKKESFPLTVTSAQKNPTAFYLCASSIVNRADYGYTFGSGTRLTVV.

This chain joins TRBV29-1 and TRBJ2-6; D is possibly TRBD1 or TRBD2 (6 bases each). V shed 1 base and J shed 2 bases, with 12 bases lying between them. The CDR3 is 16 amino acids. The V gene's germline CDR1 is SQVTM and CDR2 ANQGSEA. CDR3 coding DNA: TGCAGCGTTGAAGTTGTGGGGGGCCCTGGGGCCAACGTCCTGACTTTC. This encodes CSVEVVGGPGANVLTF.

This clone has more than one count but fewer than ten. This chain connects TRBV7-7 to TRBJ2-1, with no clear D. This CDR3 has 10 residues. From germline, CDR1 is SSHAT and CDR2 FNYEAQ (reference sequence). Deletions cut 9 bases from V and 6 bases from J, with 6 bases between. The CDR3, as DNA: TGTGCCAGGTGTGGCAATGAGCAGTTCTTC. It codes for CARCGNEQFF.

This clone showed up just a few times. The chain uses TRBV5-6 and TRBJ2-7; D is ambiguous. The V gene lost 1 base and the J gene lost 0 bases, with 8 bases spanning the gap. CDR1 SGHDT and CDR2 YYEEEE come from the germline V gene. The CDR3 spans 14 residues. The CDR3 DNA follows: TGTGCCAGCAGCTTGTGGCAGACCTCCTACGAGCAGTACTTC. It specifies CASSLWQTSYEQYF.

The V call is TRBV4-1, the J call TRBJ2-1; tentative D call: TRBD2 (6 bases). The V end was cut by 3 bases, the J end by 14 bases, with 23 bases between. This CDR3 contains 15 residues. Germline CDR1 and CDR2: MGHRA and YSYEKL. In nucleotides, the CDR3 is TGCGCCAGCAGCCAGTATAGCGAGGGACTCACCGAGGAGTTCTTC. Its translation: CASSQYSEGLTEEFF.

DNA for the CDR3: TGCGCCAGCAGCTTGGACCCAGGATCCTACGAGCAGTACTTC. It yields the protein CASSLDPGSYEQYF. This chain links TRBV5-1 with TRBJ2-7; D is ambiguous. The CDR3 runs to 14 residues. V shed 0 bases and J shed 1 base, with 8 bases lying between them. CDR1 is SGHRS, CDR2 YFSETQ, per germline.

The chain joins TRBV7-8 to TRBJ1-5, with a possible D match to TRBD1 (5 bases). This CDR3 is 15 amino acids long. Trimming took off 6 bases at V and 2 bases at J, with 14 bases between the two ends. In germline, CDR1 is SGHVS, CDR2 FQNEAQ. CDR3 sequence (DNA): TGTGCCAGCAGTCCCTGGGGGGTAGGCAATCAGCCCCAGCATTTT. Its protein is CASSPWGVGNQPQHF.

The rearrangement joins TRBV7-9 to TRBJ2-7; perhaps TRBD2 as D (5 bases). In germline, CDR1 is SEHNR, CDR2 FQNEAQ (reference sequence). The CDR3 has 15 amino acids. Trimming stripped 1 base from V and 5 bases from J, with 15 bases between. CDR3 protein: CASSLDGLWRDEQYF. CDR3 nucleotides: TGTGCCAGCAGCTTAGACGGCCTCTGGCGGGACGAGCAGTACTTC.

V and J are TRBV4-3 and TRBJ1-6; D is possibly TRBD1 (5 bases). This CDR3 is 15 amino acids long. Trimming removed 4 bases at V and 7 bases at J, with 14 bases between. Germline assignment: CDR1 LGHNA and CDR2 YSLEER. The CDR3 spells CASSLSGLTNSPLHF. CDR3 nucleotides: TGCGCCAGCAGCCTCTCGGGACTGACAAATTCACCCCTCCACTTT.

The J gene is TRBJ2-7, the V gene TRBV27; D uncertain. The germline gives CDR1 MNHEY, CDR2 SMNVEV (reference sequence). V lost 6 bases and J lost 3, with 15 bases in between. The CDR3 runs to 14 residues. The CDR3 here is CASRPRQSVYEQYF. CDR3 nucleotide sequence: TGTGCCAGCAGGCCGAGGCAGTCGGTCTACGAGCAGTACTTC.

J is TRBJ2-1 and V is TRBV5-1, with 9 bases matching TRBD1. The CDR3 is 17 residues long. Per the germline V gene, CDR1 is SGHRS and CDR2 is YFSETQ. V shed 4 bases and J 0 bases; nucleotides not matched to a gene: 8. The CDR3 DNA sequence: TGCGCCAGCAGCAGTCTACAGGGGGCAAGCTCCTACAATGAGCAGTTCTTC. Protein sequence: CASSSLQGASSYNEQFF.

The chain uses TRBV6-6 and TRBJ2-7; 7 nucleotides align to TRBD1. CDR1 and CDR2 (germline): MNHNY, SVGAGI (reference sequence). Germline trimming cut 0 bases from V and 5 bases from J; bases unmatched to any gene: 1. The CDR3 runs 13 residues. In nucleotides, the CDR3 is TGTGCCAGCAGTTACTCGACAGGGAACGAGCAGTACTTC. It codes for CASSYSTGNEQYF.

This clone was counted only a few times. One end of the junction does not line up with germline, which may come from a read error. V and J are TRBV5-4 and TRBJ2-5, with D possibly called TRBD1 or TRBD2 (5 bases each). Germline V lookup: CDR1 SGHNT, CDR2 YYREEE (reference sequence). The CDR3 consists of 14 residues. The CDR3 nucleotides read TGTGCCAGCAGCGATTTAGGGGAGCCCCCACGAAGAGACTTC. Protein sequence: CASSDLGEPPRRDF.

This sequence joins TRBV30 and TRBJ2-2; the D gene is possibly TRBD1 (7 bases). The germline V gene encodes CDR1 GTSNPN and CDR2 SVGIG (reference sequence). CDR3 length: 13 residues. V gave up 2 bases and J gave up 6 bases, with 10 bases separating them. The CDR3 bases are TGTGCCTGGAGTACAGGGGAGGCCGGGGAGCTGTTTTTT. Protein: CAWSTGEAGELFF.

The chain carries TRBV4-1 and TRBJ2-1; tentative D call: TRBD1 (5 bases). Germline V lookup: CDR1 MGHRA, CDR2 YSYEKL. The CDR3 is 15 residues long. V lost 1 base, J lost 4 bases, and 11 bases lay in between. In DNA form, the CDR3 reads TGCGCCAGCAGCCAAGCGAGCAGGGTATACAATGAGCAGTTCTTC. Translated, it gives CASSQASRVYNEQFF.

V is TRBV19 and J is TRBJ1-1; D is unclear. CDR1 LNHDA and CDR2 SQIVND come from the germline V gene (reference sequence). CDR3 length: 14 residues. Trimming cost V 5 bases and J 0 bases, with 10 bases left between them. For the CDR3, the DNA is TGTGCCAGTAGTCTTCCAGGTGTGAACACTGAAGCTTTCTTT. Amino acids: CASSLPGVNTEAFF.

The chain recombines TRBV5-1 with TRBJ2-3; TRBD2 aligns across 9 bases. The germline V gene has CDR1 SGHRS and CDR2 YFSETQ. This CDR3 spans 16 amino acids. V lost 0 bases to trimming and J lost 5 bases; unmatched junction nucleotides: 7. CDR3 nucleotides: TGCGCCAGCAGCTTGGCCTGGCGGGGGGGCGAAGATACGCAGTATTTT. Protein: CASSLAWRGGEDTQYF.

The chain combines TRBV5-6 with TRBJ1-1, with D tentatively TRBD1 (5 bases). Trimming pared 0 bases from V and 5 bases from J, leaving 8 bases between. Germline V gives CDR1 SGHDT, CDR2 YYEEEE. CDR3 length: 13 residues. This chain's CDR3 is CASSLEGRTEAFF. Here the CDR3 DNA reads TGTGCCAGCAGCTTGGAGGGGAGGACTGAAGCTTTCTTT. Full variable domain (rest looked up from reference TRBV5-6 and TRBJ1-1): DAGVTQSPTHLIKTRGQQVTLRCSPKSGHDTVSWYQQALGQGPQFIFQYYEEEERQRGNFPDRFSGHQFPNYSSELNVNALLLGDSALYLCASSLEGRTEAFFGQGTRLTVV.